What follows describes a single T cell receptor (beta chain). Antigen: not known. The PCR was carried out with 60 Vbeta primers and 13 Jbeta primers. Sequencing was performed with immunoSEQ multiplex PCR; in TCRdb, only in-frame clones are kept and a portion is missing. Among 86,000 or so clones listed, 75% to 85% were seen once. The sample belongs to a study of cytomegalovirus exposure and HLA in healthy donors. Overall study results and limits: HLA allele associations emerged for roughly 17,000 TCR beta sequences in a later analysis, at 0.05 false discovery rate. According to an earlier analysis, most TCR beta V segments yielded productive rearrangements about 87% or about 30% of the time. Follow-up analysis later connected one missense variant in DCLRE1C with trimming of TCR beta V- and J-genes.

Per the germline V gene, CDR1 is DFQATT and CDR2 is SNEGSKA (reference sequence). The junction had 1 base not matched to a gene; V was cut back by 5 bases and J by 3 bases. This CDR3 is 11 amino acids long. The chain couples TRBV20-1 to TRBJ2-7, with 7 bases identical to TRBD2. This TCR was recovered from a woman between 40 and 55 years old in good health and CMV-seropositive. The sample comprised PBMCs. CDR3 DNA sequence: TGCAGTGCTCGGACTAGCTACGAGCAGTACTTC. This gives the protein CSARTSYEQYF.